Shown below are 2 T cell receptor beta chains from a single sample sequenced in a study of shared clonotypes between healthy human individuals. TCRdb's table, derived via immunoSEQ multiplex PCR, lists solely in-frame clones and lacks some. The sample consists of some 500,000 clones, 90% to 96% of them appearing once. The sequencing input was naive CD4+ T cells sorted from blood. Subset: CD45RA+ positively selected. The receptors stem from a woman in her 30s in good health.

This clone occurred once. V gene TRBV6-5 combines with J gene TRBJ2-7; no clear D. Germline CDR1 MNHEY, CDR2 SVGAGI. This CDR3 spans 13 amino acids. The V gene lost 5 bases and the J gene lost 5 bases, with 13 bases spanning the gap. CDR3 region: CASSGSLQDEQYF. The CDR3 nucleotides read TGTGCCAGCAGTGGCTCTCTCCAGGACGAGCAGTACTTC.

The V and J genes are TRBV10-3 and TRBJ1-1, with unresolved D. The CDR3 has 12 residues. The V end was cut by 4 bases, the J end by 8 bases, with 11 bases between. CDR1 is ENHRY and CDR2 is SYGVKD in the germline V gene. CDR3 protein: CAISGRETEAFF. CDR3 DNA sequence: TGTGCCATCAGTGGGCGGGAAACCGAAGCTTTCTTT.